These 9 T cell receptor beta chains came from one sample sequenced in a study of response to subunit inactivated influenza vaccine. TCRdb recomputed calls from the RT-PCR reads with MiXCR, one row per CDR3 protein. This table holds 560,000 or so distinct CDR3 sequences, under 9% found once. The sequences come from PBMCs from blood, collected less than 30 months after vaccination. Receptors were obtained from a man in his fifties or sixties who received an inactivated influenza vaccine.

The chain is built from TRBV20-1 and TRBJ1-2; no clear D gene. V shed 0 bases and J shed 2 bases, with 13 bases lying between them. The CDR3 is 15 amino acids. Germline V gene sequence: CDR1 DFQATT, CDR2 SNEGSKA (reference sequence). This CDR3 reads CSARDPGGVNYGYTF. The CDR3, as DNA: TGCAGTGCTAGAGACCCTGGCGGGGTCAACTATGGCTACACCTTC.

This clonotype was seen only a few times. This rearrangement joins TRBV5-1 to TRBJ1-1; D uncertain. The V end was cut by 5 bases, the J end by 1 base, with 9 bases between. The germline gives CDR1 SGHRS, CDR2 YFSETQ. The CDR3 is made up of 13 amino acids. Written as DNA, the CDR3 is TGCGCCAGCAGGTTCGACTGGAACACTGAAGCTTTCTTT. Protein: CASRFDWNTEAFF. The full variable domain, rest sourced from reference TRBV5-1 and TRBJ1-1, is KAGVTQTPRYLIKTRGQQVTLSCSPISGHRSVSWYQQTPGQGLQFLFEYFSETQRNKGNFPGRFSGRQFSNSRSEMNVSTLELGDSALYLCASRFDWNTEAFFGQGTRLTVV.

This clonotype has at least ten counts. V gene TRBV20-1 combines with J gene TRBJ2-1; TRBD2 matches 7 bases. Germline-derived CDR1 and CDR2 are DFQATT and SNEGSKA (reference sequence). The CDR3 is 15 residues long. J lost 0 bases, V lost 3 bases, and 5 bases had no gene match. CDR3 DNA sequence: TGCAGTGCTAGCCTTGGCGGGAGCTCCTACAATGAGCAGTTCTTC. It specifies CSASLGGSSYNEQFF.

CDR3 sequence (DNA): TGCGCCAGCAGCATTACCGGGACTAGCCGCTCCTACAATGAGCAGTTCTTC. This gives the protein CASSITGTSRSYNEQFF. The V call is TRBV5-1, the J call TRBJ2-1, with 9 nucleotides matching TRBD2. The CDR3 runs to 17 residues. Germline CDR1 SGHRS, CDR2 YFSETQ. The J segment lost 0 bases and the V segment lost 4 bases, leaving 8 bases of the junction unmatched.

This rearrangement joins TRBV20-1 to TRBJ2-1; 9 nucleotides match TRBD2. V gave up 3 bases and J gave up 5 bases; unmatched junction bases: 8. Germline-derived CDR1 and CDR2 are DFQATT and SNEGSKA (reference sequence). CDR3 length: 15 residues. CDR3 sequence (DNA): TGCAGTGCTAGTATAACTAGCGGGTTTAACAATGAGCAGTTCTTC. Its translation is CSASITSGFNNEQFF.

This clonotype was seen at least ten times. The rearrangement links TRBV29-1 to TRBJ1-2; 7 bases are shared with TRBD1. This CDR3 comprises 12 residues. With V trimmed by 7 bases and J by 8 bases, 10 bases remained unmatched. CDR1 SQVTM and CDR2 ANQGSEA come from the germline V gene. In DNA form, the CDR3 reads TGCAGCGCCCCCGAGGGGGCCGGGGGCTACACCTTC. As protein: CSAPEGAGGYTF.

This clonotype was detected a few times. The chain recombines TRBV6-5 with TRBJ1-2, with 9 bases identical to TRBD1. The CDR3 is 15 residues long. Trimming cost V 2 bases and J 4 bases; bases outside gene matches: 5. Per the germline V gene, CDR1 is MNHEY and CDR2 is SVGAGI. In DNA form, the CDR3 reads TGTGCCAGCAGTTACCAACCGGGACAGGGCTATGGCTACACCTTC. Protein sequence: CASSYQPGQGYGYTF.

The genes are TRBV29-1 and TRBJ2-1; D is possibly TRBD2 (5 bases). The V gene's germline CDR1 is SQVTM and CDR2 ANQGSEA. CDR3 length: 12 residues. Trimming left V 4 bases short and J 6 bases short, with 10 bases between. The CDR3 nucleotides read TGCAGCGTTGCCCGGGGTCCCAATGAGCAGTTCTTC. Its protein product is CSVARGPNEQFF.

The V gene is TRBV5-1, the J gene TRBJ1-1; weak D call: TRBD1 (5 bases). The ends were cut back, 0 bases at V and 1 base at J, with 19 bases in the middle. CDR1 is SGHRS, CDR2 YFSETQ, per germline. CDR3 size: 18 residues. DNA for the CDR3: TGCGCCAGCAGCTTGGGCCGGGGCCCGGGATCAGGGAACACTGAAGCTTTCTTT. Protein sequence: CASSLGRGPGSGNTEAFF.